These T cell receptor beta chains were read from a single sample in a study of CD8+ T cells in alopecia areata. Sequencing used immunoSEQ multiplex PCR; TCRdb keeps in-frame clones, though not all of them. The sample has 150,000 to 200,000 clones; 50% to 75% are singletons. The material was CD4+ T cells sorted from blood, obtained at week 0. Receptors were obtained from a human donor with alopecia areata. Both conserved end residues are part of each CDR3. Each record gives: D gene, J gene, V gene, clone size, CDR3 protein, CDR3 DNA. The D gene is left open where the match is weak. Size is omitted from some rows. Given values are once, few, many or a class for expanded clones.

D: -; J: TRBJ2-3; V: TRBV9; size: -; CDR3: CASSVAQGYTDTQYF; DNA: TGTGCCAGCAGCGTAGCCCAGGGATACACAGATACGCAGTATTTT
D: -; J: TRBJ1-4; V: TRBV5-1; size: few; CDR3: CASSFGQGAEKLFF; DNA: TGCGCCAGCAGCTTCGGGCAGGGCGCTGAAAAACTGTTTTTT
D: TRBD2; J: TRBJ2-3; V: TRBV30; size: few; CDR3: CAWSWTSGATDTQYF; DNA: TGTGCCTGGAGTTGGACTAGCGGAGCCACAGATACGCAGTATTTT
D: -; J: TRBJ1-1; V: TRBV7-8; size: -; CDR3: CASSLRDWNTEAFF; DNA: TGTGCCAGCAGCCTGCGGGATTGGAACACTGAAGCTTTCTTT
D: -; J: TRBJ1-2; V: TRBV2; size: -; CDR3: CASSVRGYYGYTF; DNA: TGTGCCAGCAGTGTGCGGGGGTACTATGGCTACACCTTC
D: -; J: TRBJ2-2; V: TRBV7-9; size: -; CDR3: CASSPSVGFGTGELFF; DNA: TGTGCCAGCAGCCCATCTGTCGGGTTTGGGACCGGGGAGCTGTTTTTT
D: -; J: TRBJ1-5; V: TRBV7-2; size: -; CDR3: CASSLAAGGNQPQHF; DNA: TGTGCCAGCAGCTTAGCCGCGGGGGGCAATCAGCCCCAGCATTTT
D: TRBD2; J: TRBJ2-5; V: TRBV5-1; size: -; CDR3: CASSLSTSVRGETQYF; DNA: TGCGCCAGCAGCTTGTCTACTAGCGTGAGGGGAGAGACCCAGTACTTC
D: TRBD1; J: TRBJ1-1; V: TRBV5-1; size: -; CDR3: CASSGGDRMNTEAFF; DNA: TGCGCCAGCAGCGGGGGGGACAGGATGAACACTGAAGCTTTCTTT
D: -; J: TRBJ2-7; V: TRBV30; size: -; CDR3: CAWSVQGTEQYF; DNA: TGTGCCTGGAGTGTACAAGGGACCGAGCAGTACTTC
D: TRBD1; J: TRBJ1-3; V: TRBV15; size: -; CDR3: CATSRFQGASGNTIYF; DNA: TGTGCCACCAGCAGATTTCAGGGGGCTTCTGGAAACACCATATATTTT
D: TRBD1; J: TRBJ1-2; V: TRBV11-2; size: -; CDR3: CASSLDGQGYGYTF; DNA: TGTGCCAGCAGCTTAGATGGACAGGGATATGGCTACACCTTC
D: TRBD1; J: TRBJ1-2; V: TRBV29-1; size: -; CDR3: CSVWRDRIYGYTF; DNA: TGCAGCGTTTGGAGGGACAGGATCTATGGCTACACCTTC
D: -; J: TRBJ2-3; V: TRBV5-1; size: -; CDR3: CASSLVGTQGDTQYF; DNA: TGCGCCAGCAGCTTGGTTGGGACCCAAGGGGATACGCAGTATTTT
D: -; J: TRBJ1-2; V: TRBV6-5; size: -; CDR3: CASSYDDYGYTF; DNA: TGTGCCAGCAGTTACGATGACTATGGCTACACCTTC
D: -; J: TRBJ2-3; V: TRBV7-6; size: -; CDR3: CASSLASTSTDTQYF; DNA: TGTGCCAGCAGCCTAGCTTCCACCAGCACAGATACGCAGTATTTT
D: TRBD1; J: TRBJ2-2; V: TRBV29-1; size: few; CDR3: CSVTGTGDTGELFF; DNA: TGCAGCGTTACCGGGACAGGGGACACCGGGGAGCTGTTTTTT
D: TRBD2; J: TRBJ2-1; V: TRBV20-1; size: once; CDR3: CSARDGGLVFF; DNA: TGCAGTGCTAGAGATGGGGGACTAGTCTTCTTC
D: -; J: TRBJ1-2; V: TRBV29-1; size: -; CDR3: CSVERELLSYTF; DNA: TGCAGCGTTGAGAGGGAGCTACTATCCTACACCTTC
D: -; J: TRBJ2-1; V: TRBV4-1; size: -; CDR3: CASGGTSYNEQFF; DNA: TGCGCCAGTGGGGGGACCTCGTACAATGAGCAGTTCTTC
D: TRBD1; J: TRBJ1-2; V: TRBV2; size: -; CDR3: CASKWPDRGRWTNYGYTF; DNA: TGTGCCAGCAAGTGGCCCGACAGGGGGCGATGGACTAACTATGGCTACACCTTC
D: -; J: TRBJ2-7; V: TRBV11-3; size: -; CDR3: CASSSQSGAYEQYF; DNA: TGTGCCAGCAGCTCCCAAAGTGGGGCCTACGAGCAGTACTTC
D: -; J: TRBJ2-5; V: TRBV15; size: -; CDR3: CATSRDLGTQYF; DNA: TGTGCCACCAGCAGAGATTTGGGGACCCAGTACTTC
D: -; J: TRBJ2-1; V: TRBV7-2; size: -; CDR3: CASSLIFGNEQFF; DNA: TGTGCCAGCAGCTTGATTTTTGGGAATGAGCAGTTCTTC
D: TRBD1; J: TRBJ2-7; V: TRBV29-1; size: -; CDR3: CSVLQGADYEQYF; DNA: TGCAGCGTCCTACAGGGGGCTGACTACGAGCAGTACTTC
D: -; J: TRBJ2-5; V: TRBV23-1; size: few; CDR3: CASRTLQETQYF; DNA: TGCGCCAGCAGGACACTCCAAGAGACCCAGTACTTC
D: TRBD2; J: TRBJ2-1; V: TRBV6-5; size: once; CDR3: CASSTAGTYYNEQFF; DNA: TGTGCCAGCAGTACAGCGGGGACTTACTACAATGAGCAGTTCTTC
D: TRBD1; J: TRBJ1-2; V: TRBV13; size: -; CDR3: CASTLQGTANYGYTF; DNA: TGTGCCAGCACCTTACAAGGGACAGCCAATTATGGCTACACCTTC
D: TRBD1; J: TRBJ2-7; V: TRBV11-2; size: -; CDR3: CASSTGTGARFF; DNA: TGTGCCAGCAGTACCGGGACAGGGGCGCGATTTTTC
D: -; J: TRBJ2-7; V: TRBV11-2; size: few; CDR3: CASTNRSFWEQYF; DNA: TGTGCCAGCACCAACAGGAGCTTTTGGGAGCAGTACTTC
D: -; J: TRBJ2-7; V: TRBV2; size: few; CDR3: CASSEGGGEQYF; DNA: TGTGCCAGCAGTGAGGGAGGGGGCGAGCAGTACTTC
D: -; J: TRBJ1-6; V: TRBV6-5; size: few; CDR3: CATYTGFNSPLHF; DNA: TGTGCCACATACACAGGGTTCAATTCACCCCTCCACTTT
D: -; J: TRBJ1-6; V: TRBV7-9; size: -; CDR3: CASSLARAGVSPLHF; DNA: TGTGCCAGCAGCTTAGCGCGGGCAGGGGTTTCACCCCTCCACTTT
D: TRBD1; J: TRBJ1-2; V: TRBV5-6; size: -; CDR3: CASRIRDRSYGYTF; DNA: TGTGCCAGCCGTATTCGGGACAGGTCTTATGGCTACACCTTC
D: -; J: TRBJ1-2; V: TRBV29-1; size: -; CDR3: CSAQARDHPLGTF; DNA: TGCAGCGCCCAGGCCCGGGACCACCCACTCGGCACCTTC
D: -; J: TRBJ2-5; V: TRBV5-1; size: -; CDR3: CASSSQGQTQYF; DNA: TGCGCCAGCAGCTCCCAGGGACAGACCCAGTACTTC
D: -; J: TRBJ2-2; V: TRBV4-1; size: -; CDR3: CASSPQGQRGIGTGELFF; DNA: TGCGCCAGCAGCCCCCAGGGGCAACGGGGTATTGGCACCGGGGAGCTGTTTTTT
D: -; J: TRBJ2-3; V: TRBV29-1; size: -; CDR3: CSVRTRTDTQYF; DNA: TGCAGCGTTAGGACTCGCACAGATACGCAGTATTTT
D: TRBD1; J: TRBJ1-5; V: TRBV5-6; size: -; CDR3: CASSRSGQGAQQPQHF; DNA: TGTGCCAGCAGCAGATCGGGACAGGGGGCGCAGCAGCCCCAGCATTTT
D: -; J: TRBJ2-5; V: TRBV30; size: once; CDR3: CAWSVRFQETQYF; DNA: TGTGCCTGGAGTGTTAGGTTCCAAGAGACCCAGTACTTC
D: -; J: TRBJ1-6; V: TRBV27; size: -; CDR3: CASRMTGPPSPLHF; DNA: TGTGCCAGCAGAATGACAGGTCCGCCATCACCCCTCCACTTT
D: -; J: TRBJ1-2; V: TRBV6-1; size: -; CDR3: CASTWSRDGDGYTF; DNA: TGTGCCAGCACCTGGTCGAGGGACGGTGATGGCTACACCTTC
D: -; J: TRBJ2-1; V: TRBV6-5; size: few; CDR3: CASRPGEYNEQFF; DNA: TGTGCCAGCAGACCCGGAGAGTACAATGAGCAGTTCTTC
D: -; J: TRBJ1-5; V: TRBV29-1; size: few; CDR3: CSVKEGNSNQPQHF; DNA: TGCAGCGTGAAAGAGGGGAATAGCAATCAGCCCCAGCATTTT
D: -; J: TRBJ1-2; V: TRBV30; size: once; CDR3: CAWTETNYGYTF; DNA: TGTGCCTGGACCGAAACTAACTATGGCTACACCTTC
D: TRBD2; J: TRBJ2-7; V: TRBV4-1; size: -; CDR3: CASSLITREASPQYF; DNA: TGCGCCAGCAGCCTAATTACCCGGGAGGCCAGCCCACAGTACTTC
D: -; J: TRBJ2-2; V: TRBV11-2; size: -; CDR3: CASSLKWGGELFF; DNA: TGTGCCAGCAGCTTAAAGTGGGGCGGGGAGCTGTTTTTT